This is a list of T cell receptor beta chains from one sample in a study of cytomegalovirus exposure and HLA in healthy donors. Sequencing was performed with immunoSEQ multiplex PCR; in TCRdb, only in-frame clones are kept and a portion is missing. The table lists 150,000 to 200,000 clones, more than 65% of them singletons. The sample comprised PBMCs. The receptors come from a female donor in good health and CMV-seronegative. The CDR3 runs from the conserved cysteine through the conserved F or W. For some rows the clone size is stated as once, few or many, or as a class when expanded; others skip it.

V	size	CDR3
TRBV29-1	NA	CSVVPYQGGSRFYNEQFF
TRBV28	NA	CASSLTPRLAASTDTQYF
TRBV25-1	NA	CASSDPRGQSSYEQYF
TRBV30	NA	CAWRKRGGQGGNEQFF
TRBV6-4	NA	CASSTGVGETQYF
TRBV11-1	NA	CASSMTGVNTEAFF
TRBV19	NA	CASALTSSSTDTQYF
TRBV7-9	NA	CASNEQIVNTEAFF
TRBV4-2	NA	CASSQGSLAGGTDTQYF
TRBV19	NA	CASSRGTVNYEQYF
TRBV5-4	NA	CASSLGLASYNEQFF
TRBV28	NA	CASSGRTGFFYSNQPQHF
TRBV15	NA	CATSRDGNSGNTIYF
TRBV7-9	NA	CASSLARVGNTIYF
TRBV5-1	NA	CASSLGAQRGIYNEQFF
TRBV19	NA	CASSIIRLAGETQYF
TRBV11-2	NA	CASSPSGWTNEKLFF
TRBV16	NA	CASSQLSYEQYF
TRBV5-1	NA	CASSHGQGTEAFF
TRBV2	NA	CATTGTSTDTQYF
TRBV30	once	CAWSVRWEAHTDTQYF
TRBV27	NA	CASSLVVFSHEQYF
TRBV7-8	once	CASSAREGYTGELFF
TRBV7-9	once	CASSRTSVTGELFF
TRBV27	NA	CASRAGEVPSYNEQFF